The 20 T cell receptor beta chains below come from one sample, sequenced in a study of breast tumors, draining lymph nodes, adjacent tissues. TCRdb recomputed calls from the multiplex PCR reads with MiXCR, one row per CDR3 protein. The table lists about 270,000 distinct CDR3 sequences, over 25% of them singletons, with 0.85% to 1.2% in the top ten. Samples came from axillary lymph nodes draining the breast cancer. Sequences were obtained from axillary lymph node tissue. The receptors originated from a female donor with breast cancer. Some clones in this sample may be carry-over from other donors' samples.

This clonotype was seen at least ten times. The rearrangement uses TRBV20-1 and TRBJ2-2; D is perhaps TRBD2 (6 bases). Germline assignment: CDR1 DFQATT and CDR2 SNEGSKA (reference sequence). The CDR3 is made up of 16 amino acids. Trimming took off 0 bases at V and 4 bases at J, with 15 bases between the two ends. CDR3 sequence reads: CSARDPVSGPTGELFF. DNA for the CDR3: TGCAGTGCTAGAGATCCTGTTAGCGGACCCACCGGGGAGCTGTTTTTT.

This clonotype has ten or more counts. This rearrangement joins TRBV2 to TRBJ2-1; possible D gene TRBD2, 5 bases. This CDR3 has 14 residues. Germline V gene sequence: CDR1 SNHLY, CDR2 FYNNEI. Trimming took 3 bases from V and 7 from J, leaving 13 bases between them. CDR3 sequence: CASSDGVFGNEQFF. As DNA, the CDR3 is TGTGCCAGCAGTGACGGGGTCTTTGGGAATGAGCAGTTCTTC.

The V and J genes are TRBV20-1 and TRBJ1-5; no reliable D call. Trimming removed 6 bases at V and 3 bases at J, with 15 bases between. The CDR3 contains 14 residues. Germline V gene sequence: CDR1 DFQATT, CDR2 SNEGSKA (reference sequence). The CDR3 spells CSAEEHGINQPQHF. DNA of the CDR3: TGCAGTGCCGAAGAGCACGGCATCAATCAGCCCCAGCATTTT.

This clonotype was seen a handful of times. The genes are TRBV12-3 or TRBV12-4 and TRBJ1-6; possible D gene TRBD1, 6 bases. Deletions cut 5 bases from V and 10 bases from J, with 15 bases between. The CDR3 loop spans 14 amino acids. The CDR3 DNA is TGTGCCAGCAGTCTTACTACAGGGCGGTCACCCCTCCACTTT. Translating it yields CASSLTTGRSPLHF.

This chain uses TRBV10-2 with TRBJ1-1; D call uncertain. Trimming took 3 bases from V and 2 from J, leaving 4 bases between them. This CDR3 has 12 residues. Per germline, CDR1 WSHSY and CDR2 SAAADI. The chain's CDR3 is CASSDINTEAFF. Written as DNA, the CDR3 is TGCGCCAGCAGTGATATCAACACTGAAGCTTTCTTT.

The sample holds many counts of this clonotype. V usage is TRBV20-1 and J usage is TRBJ2-1, with a tentative D call TRBD2 (6 bases). V was shortened by 7 bases and J by 5 bases, with 12 bases between the two germline ends. There are 12 residues in the CDR3. Germline-derived CDR1 and CDR2 are DFQATT and SNEGSKA (reference sequence). In nucleotides, the CDR3 is TGCAGTGGGGTCGGGGGAAACAATGAGCAGTTCTTC. Translated, it gives CSGVGGNNEQFF.

This clonotype was seen only a few times. The V and J genes are TRBV20-1 and TRBJ2-7; possible D gene TRBD2, 5 bases. V was shortened by 0 bases and J by 1 base, with 10 bases between the two germline ends. Germline V CDR1 and CDR2: DFQATT, SNEGSKA (reference sequence). This CDR3 contains 14 residues. The CDR3 is CSAREAEISYEQYF. The CDR3 DNA is TGCAGTGCTAGAGAAGCGGAAATATCCTACGAGCAGTACTTC.

This clonotype was seen repeatedly, ten times or more. The DNA for the CDR3 is TGCAGCGTTGTTGGGACAGGCAATCAGCCCCAGCATTTT. It translates to CSVVGTGNQPQHF. V is TRBV29-1 and J is TRBJ1-5; TRBD1 matches 7 bases. The CDR3 is 13 residues long. Germline CDR1 is SQVTM and CDR2 is ANQGSEA. V was clipped by 4 bases and J by 2 bases; unmatched bases: 2. Drawing the rest from reference TRBV29-1 and TRBJ1-5, the complete variable domain is SAVISQKPSRDICQRGTSLTIQCQVDSQVTMMFWYRQQPGQSLTLIATANQGSEATYESGFVIDKFPISRPNLTFSTLTVSNMSPEDSSIYLCSVVGTGNQPQHFGDGTRLSIL.

Points on this clonotype: This may arise from a read error, as a much more abundant clone is one base away. This chain connects TRBV5-5 to TRBJ1-5; D is unclear. Per germline, CDR1 SGHKS and CDR2 YYEKEE (reference sequence). This CDR3 is built from 15 residues. The CDR3 nucleotides read TGTGCCAGCAGCTTGCTCGTTACTTACAATAAGCCCCAGCATTTT. It yields the protein CASSLLVTYNKPQHF.

The chain uses TRBV18 and TRBJ2-5; D is unclear. This CDR3 is built from 12 residues. Germline lookup yields CDR1 KGHSH and CDR2 LQKENI. V was trimmed by 3 bases and J by 5 bases, leaving 7 bases between them. The CDR3 is CASSPTLETQYF. CDR3 sequence (DNA): TGTGCCAGCTCACCCACTCTTGAGACCCAGTACTTC.

The gene calls are TRBV30 and TRBJ2-3; 9 bases are shared with TRBD2. The CDR3 is made up of 17 amino acids. Germline V gene data show CDR1 as GTSNPN and CDR2 as SVGIG (reference sequence). Trimming took 0 bases from V and 0 from J; bases not matched to a gene: 7. CDR3 amino acids: CAWSVHRTSVSTDTQYF. CDR3 nucleotide sequence: TGTGCCTGGAGTGTACATAGGACTAGCGTTAGCACAGATACGCAGTATTTT.

J is TRBJ1-5 and V is TRBV18; the D is unclear. This CDR3 has 15 amino acids. The germline V and J ends were trimmed by 3 bases and 3 bases, with 12 bases remaining between them. CDR1 is KGHSH and CDR2 is LQKENI in the germline V gene. The CDR3 DNA sequence: TGTGCCAGCTCACCTTTCGAAGGGAACAATCAGCCCCAGCATTTT. It is translated as CASSPFEGNNQPQHF.

This clonotype was seen at least ten times. The chain employs TRBV7-6 and TRBJ2-1; possibly TRBD1 for D (5 bases). The CDR3 length is 13 residues. Deletions cut 0 bases from V and 8 bases from J, with 8 bases between. Germline V CDR1 and CDR2: SGHVS, FNYEAQ. Written as DNA, the CDR3 is TGTGCCAGCAGCTTAGCTCCCAGGGATGAGCAGTTCTTC. It yields the protein CASSLAPRDEQFF.

This clonotype was counted at least ten times. The chain uses TRBV12-3 or TRBV12-4 and TRBJ2-1, with TRBD2 matching over 9 bases. The V and J ends lost 5 bases and 1 base, in that order; junction bases with no gene match: 12. The CDR3 is 18 residues long. CDR3 amino acids: CASSPPATSGTSYNEQFF. CDR3 DNA: TGTGCCAGCAGTCCCCCAGCGACTAGCGGTACTTCCTACAATGAGCAGTTCTTC.

This clonotype has ten or more counts. This rearrangement joins TRBV5-4 to TRBJ2-1, with 9 bases matching TRBD2. V lost 5 bases, J lost 6 bases, and 12 bases stayed unmatched. Germline V gives CDR1 SGHNT, CDR2 YYREEE (reference sequence). This CDR3 has 16 amino acids. The CDR3 is CASRDGQGAGGNEQFF. In nucleotides, the CDR3 is TGTGCCAGCAGAGACGGACAAGGAGCGGGAGGCAATGAGCAGTTCTTC.

This sequence joins TRBV24-1 and TRBJ2-5; D may correspond to TRBD1 or TRBD2 (6 bases each). This CDR3 is 19 amino acids long. Trimming removed 2 bases at V and 0 bases at J, with 21 bases between. Germline V CDR1 and CDR2: KGHDR, SFDVKD. CDR3 in DNA: TGTGCCACCAGTGATTCTGCGGGGCTCGGGGGCCGTGACCAAGAGACCCAGTACTTC. Translation: CATSDSAGLGGRDQETQYF.

This clonotype was recorded many times. The chain recombines TRBV6-6 with TRBJ2-3, with D perhaps TRBD2 (5 bases). CDR1 and CDR2 from the germline V gene are MNHNY and SVGAGI (reference sequence). The CDR3 extends over 15 amino acids. The germline V and J ends were trimmed by 6 bases and 6 bases, with 19 bases remaining between them. CDR3 sequence reads: CASRPRTGSSDTQYF. The CDR3 DNA is TGTGCCAGCAGGCCTAGGACTGGGTCCTCCGATACGCAGTATTTT.

This clonotype was counted ten times or more. The J gene is TRBJ1-2, the V gene TRBV2, with unresolved D. Germline assignment: CDR1 SNHLY and CDR2 FYNNEI. There are 12 residues in the CDR3. Deletions cut 7 bases from V and 8 bases from J, with 14 bases between. The chain's CDR3 is CASTRDIGGYTF. The CDR3 coding sequence is TGTGCCAGCACTCGAGACATCGGGGGCTACACCTTC. The whole variable domain, remainder taken from reference TRBV2 and TRBJ1-2, is EPEVTQTPSHQVTQMGQEVILRCVPISNHLYFYWYRQILGQKVEFLVSFYNNEISEKSEIFDDQFSVERPDGSNFTLKIRSTKLEDSAMYFCASTRDIGGYTFGSGTRLTVV.

A note on this clonotype: Given a much more abundant clone one base away, this may be a read error. The chain couples TRBV6-6 to TRBJ2-5; D could derive from TRBD1 or TRBD2 (5 bases each). Germline V CDR1 and CDR2: MNHNY, SVGAGI (reference sequence). The CDR3 sequence is 14 residues long. The CDR3 DNA sequence: TGTGCCAGCAGTCACTCAAGGGGACGAGAGACCCAGTACTTC. It is translated as CASSHSRGRETQYF.

Worth noting for this clonotype: The junction differs from germline at one of its ends, possibly a read error. V is TRBV20-1 and J is TRBJ2-7; D uncertain. There are 11 residues in the CDR3. From germline, CDR1 is DFQATT and CDR2 SNEGSKA (reference sequence). The CDR3 loop reads CSARDHCEQSF. The CDR3 region has the DNA TGCAGTGCTAGAGATCACTGCGAGCAGTCCTTC.